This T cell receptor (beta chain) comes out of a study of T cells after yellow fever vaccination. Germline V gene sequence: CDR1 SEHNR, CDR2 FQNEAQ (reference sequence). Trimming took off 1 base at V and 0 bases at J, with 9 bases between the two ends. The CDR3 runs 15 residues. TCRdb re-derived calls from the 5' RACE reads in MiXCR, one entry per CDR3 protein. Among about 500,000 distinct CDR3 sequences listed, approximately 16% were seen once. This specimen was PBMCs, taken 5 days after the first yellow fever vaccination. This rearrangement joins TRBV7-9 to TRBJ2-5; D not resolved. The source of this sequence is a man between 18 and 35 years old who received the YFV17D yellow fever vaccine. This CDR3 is CASSLVGWDQETQYF. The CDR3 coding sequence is TGTGCCAGCAGCTTAGTAGGCTGGGACCAAGAGACCCAGTACTTC.